This entry concerns a single T cell receptor (beta chain). This entry comes from a study of blood T cell repertoires in COVID-19. Study context: In each case, the material was cDNA or gDNA derived from T cells, B-cell-depleted T cells, or PBMCs.

The protocol was immunoSEQ multiplex PCR, while the TCRdb copy is restricted to in-frame clones and leaves out a portion. Seen here are 200,000 to 250,000 clones, nearly 85% observed once, and the top ten hold around 6%. Germline V gene lookup returns CDR1 KGHDR and CDR2 SFDVKD. Trimming pared 3 bases from V and 3 bases from J, leaving 7 bases between. The CDR3 covers 14 residues. The material sequenced was peripheral blood. This chain uses TRBV24-1 with TRBJ2-2, with D hard to call. The source is a human donor in a cohort sampled during active COVID-19. The CDR3 DNA sequence: TGTGCCACCAGTGATGACTTATACACCGGGGAGCTGTTTTTT. Residues: CATSDDLYTGELFF.